The 3 T cell receptor beta chains presented below share a single source sample, sequenced in a study of long-term antiretroviral therapy in people with HIV. They ran version v3.0 of the immunoSEQ assay at survey level. This table comes from immunoSEQ multiplex PCR, and its TCRdb copy is limited to in-frame clones, with some not included. The table lists about 12,000 clones, approximately 77% of them singletons. Sequenced here: unsorted PBMCs, sampled 0.5 years before starting antiretroviral therapy. The source of these receptors is a woman aged 40 to 49 with HIV.

This chain uses TRBV4-1 with TRBJ1-1; D gene uncertain. The CDR3 runs to 13 residues. CDR1 is MGHRA, CDR2 YSYEKL, per germline. Trimming removed 4 bases from V and 4 bases from J, with 10 bases in between. The CDR3 sequence: CASSLRPSTEAFF. The CDR3, as DNA: TGCGCCAGCAGCCTCCGACCCAGCACTGAAGCTTTCTTT.

The V and J genes are TRBV2 and TRBJ1-2, with 10 bases identical to TRBD1. CDR1 and CDR2 from the germline V gene are SNHLY and FYNNEI. The CDR3 has 16 amino acids. With V trimmed by 6 bases and J by 3 bases, 10 bases remained unmatched. The CDR3 DNA reads TGTGCCAGCAGCTCCGTGACAGGGGGCCGGGACTATGGCTACACCTTC. It translates to CASSSVTGGRDYGYTF.

The chain joins TRBV6-1 to TRBJ1-2; 9 nucleotides align to TRBD1. This CDR3 has 14 residues. J was trimmed by 2 bases and V by 4 bases; bases with no gene match: 2. The germline V gene encodes CDR1 MNHNS and CDR2 SASEGT. The CDR3 sequence is CASSVGTGNYGYTF. The CDR3 DNA reads TGTGCCAGCAGTGTAGGGACAGGGAACTATGGCTACACCTTC.